These T cell receptor beta chains were read from a single sample in a study of CD8+CD57+ T cells in acquired aplastic anemia. One entry per CDR3 protein results from TCRdb running MiXCR on the reads. The sample has approximately 300,000 distinct CDR3 sequences; approximately 58% are singletons. The sequenced sample consisted of sorted CD4+, CD8+, or CD8+CD57+ T cells (not recorded which) from PBMCs. The receptors were sampled from a human donor with aplastic anemia. CDR3s include the opening cysteine and the closing phenylalanine or tryptophan. The D gene is left open where the match is weak. Size is stated for part of the rows, as once, few or many counts, or as a class when the clone is expanded.

J gene,V gene,D gene,clone size,CDR3 protein,CDR3 DNA
TRBJ1-1,TRBV10-3,NA,few,CATAAPRTTEAFF,TGTGCCACCGCTGCCCCGAGGACCACTGAAGCTTTCTTT
TRBJ1-2,TRBV7-9,TRBD1,few,CASSWTGQGHYGYTF,TGTGCCAGCAGCTGGACTGGACAGGGACACTATGGCTACACCTTC
TRBJ2-7,TRBV10-3,NA,NA,CAIRQDQGSEQYF,TGTGCCATCCGTCAGGACCAAGGTTCAGAGCAGTACTTC
TRBJ2-5,TRBV2,TRBD1,NA,CASRLLTGGGETQYF,TGTGCCAGCAGATTGTTGACAGGGGGAGGTGAGACCCAGTACTTC
TRBJ2-1,TRBV10-1,NA,once,CASTPRPGQAGVSSYNEQFF,TGTGCCAGCACCCCAAGGCCCGGACAGGCGGGGGTAAGCTCCTACAATGAGCAGTTCTTC
TRBJ2-3,TRBV7-2,NA,once,CASSLWASGTDTQYF,TGTGCCAGCAGCTTATGGGCTAGCGGCACAGATACGCAGTATTTT
TRBJ1-1,TRBV19,NA,NA,CASTKGGNTEAFF,TGTGCCAGTACCAAGGGGGGGAACACTGAAGCTTTCTTT
TRBJ2-7,TRBV19,NA,NA,CASSIYSGHEQYF,TGTGCCAGTAGTATATATTCGGGTCACGAGCAGTACTTC
TRBJ1-5,TRBV10-3,NA,many,CAISGSVNQPQHF,TGTGCCATCAGTGGGAGCGTTAATCAGCCCCAGCATTTT
TRBJ2-3,TRBV2,TRBD2,NA,CASSEGLGTDTQYF,TGTGCCAGCAGTGAGGGACTAGGTACAGATACGCAGTATTTT
TRBJ2-3,TRBV12-3/TRBV12-4,TRBD2,NA,CASSFGAGADTDTQYF,TGTGCCAGCAGTTTCGGAGCGGGGGCCGACACAGATACGCAGTATTTT
TRBJ2-5,TRBV14,NA,NA,CASSQVSGPQYF,TGTGCCAGCAGCCAAGTCTCAGGACCCCAGTACTTC
TRBJ1-2,TRBV6-1,NA,many,CASSGGADGRYGYTF,TGTGCCAGCAGCGGCGGGGCCGATGGGCGGTATGGCTACACCTTC
TRBJ2-1,TRBV7-9,NA,NA,CASWAGGEQFF,TGTGCCAGCTGGGCCGGGGGTGAGCAGTTCTTC
TRBJ2-1,TRBV29-1,TRBD2,few,CSVEWRGAYNEQFF,TGCAGCGTTGAATGGCGGGGGGCTTACAATGAGCAGTTCTTC
TRBJ2-7,TRBV2,TRBD2,few,CASSAGTIYEQYF,TGTGCCAGCAGTGCCGGGACTATCTACGAGCAGTACTTC
TRBJ1-1,TRBV3-1,NA,many,CASSQETLAFF,TGTGCCAGCAGCCAAGAGACCCTAGCTTTCTTT
TRBJ1-6,TRBV5-1,TRBD1,many,CASSLAEGQVDSPLHF,TGCGCCAGCAGCTTGGCCGAAGGACAGGTAGATTCACCCCTCCACTTT
TRBJ2-3,TRBV6-1,NA,many,CASSERGNTGRPSTDTQYF,TGTGCCAGCAGTGAAAGGGGGAATACTGGGCGGCCTAGCACAGATACGCAGTATTTT
TRBJ2-3,TRBV7-9,NA,NA,CASRGVGGLSTDTQYF,TGTGCCAGCAGGGGAGTAGGGGGTCTAAGCACAGATACGCAGTATTTT
TRBJ1-5,TRBV19,NA,many,CASSPPAYSNQPQHF,TGTGCCAGTAGTCCCCCAGCCTATAGCAATCAGCCCCAGCATTTT
TRBJ2-3,TRBV10-3,TRBD2,NA,CAISSSGGASTDTQYF,TGTGCCATCTCGTCTAGCGGGGGGGCTAGCACAGATACGCAGTATTTT
TRBJ1-4,TRBV7-2,NA,few,CASGRATNEKLFF,TGTGCCAGCGGGAGAGCAACTAATGAAAAACTGTTTTTT
TRBJ2-7,TRBV5-6,TRBD1,NA,CASSLNNRDRVNEQYF,TGTGCCAGCAGCTTAAACAACCGGGACAGGGTTAACGAGCAGTACTTC
TRBJ2-3,TRBV4-1,TRBD2,many,CASSPSGLAGGGTDTQYF,TGCGCCAGCAGCCCGTCCGGACTAGCGGGGGGGGGAACAGATACGCAGTATTTT
TRBJ2-1,TRBV5-1,TRBD2,NA,CASRQQSGGSCNEQFF,TGCGCCAGCAGACAGCAGAGCGGGGGTTCCTGCAATGAGCAGTTCTTC
TRBJ2-1,TRBV19,NA,NA,CASSARVASGNNEQFF,TGTGCCAGTAGTGCCCGAGTGGCCTCCGGGAACAATGAGCAGTTCTTC
TRBJ2-3,TRBV6-5,NA,NA,CASSHLRGSDTQYF,TGTGCCAGCAGTCACTTACGGGGCTCAGATACGCAGTATTTT
TRBJ1-2,TRBV2,NA,NA,CASSEYVGANYGYTF,TGTGCCAGCAGTGAATACGTAGGAGCTAACTATGGCTACACCTTC
TRBJ2-3,TRBV15,TRBD2,few,CATSRVAGGTDTQYF,TGTGCCACCAGCAGAGTAGCGGGGGGGACCGATACGCAGTATTTT
TRBJ1-2,TRBV2,NA,NA,CASSVLTATRAGYTF,TGTGCCAGCAGTGTTTTAACCGCCACCCGGGCTGGCTACACCTTC
TRBJ1-2,TRBV7-9,NA,few,CASSVQGVDGYTF,TGTGCCAGCAGCGTCCAGGGTGTGGATGGCTACACCTTC
TRBJ1-5,TRBV2,NA,NA,CASRWGGSQVDQPQHF,TGTGCCAGCAGATGGGGAGGATCCCAAGTGGATCAGCCCCAGCATTTT
TRBJ1-3,TRBV5-1,NA,many,CASSVGGSSGNTIYF,TGCGCCAGCAGCGTAGGAGGGAGCTCTGGAAACACCATATATTTT
TRBJ2-1,TRBV5-1,TRBD2,NA,CASSLGGSVYNEQFF,TGCGCCAGCAGCTTGGGCGGGAGCGTCTACAATGAGCAGTTCTTC
TRBJ1-2,TRBV6-5,NA,NA,CASSQGTHGYTF,TGTGCCAGCAGCCAAGGGACACATGGCTACACCTTC
TRBJ1-2,TRBV7-9,NA,many,CASSLGWTGGYTF,TGTGCCAGCAGCTTAGGTTGGACGGGCGGCTACACCTTC
TRBJ2-1,TRBV19,NA,many,CASSIVWGDLKSYNEQFF,TGTGCCAGTAGTATAGTCTGGGGCGACCTAAAATCCTACAATGAGCAGTTCTTC